This TCR beta chain was captured in a study of cytomegalovirus exposure and HLA in healthy donors. Per the germline V gene, CDR1 is MDHEN and CDR2 is SYDVKM. The CDR3 contains 14 residues. Germline trimming cut 5 bases from V and 6 bases from J; bases unmatched to any gene: 4. Study results and caveats: TCR beta V- and J-gene trimming was later associated with a missense DCLRE1C variant.

As for this clone: The antigen is not known.

With 60 Vbeta and 13 Jbeta primers, the PCR was carried out. Clones were read by immunoSEQ multiplex PCR, and TCRdb kept only the in-frame ones, dropping some. The data contain under 200,000 clones, around 85% of them singletons. This clonotype was sampled from a man aged 40-49 years in good health and CMV-seropositive. The specimen was PBMCs. The gene calls are TRBV28 and TRBJ1-5, with TRBD1 identical over 10 bases. CDR3 DNA sequence: TGTGCCAGCAGTGTGACAGGGGGCGGTCAGCCCCAGCATTTT. Protein product: CASSVTGGGQPQHF.